This T cell receptor (beta chain) was recovered during a study of control samples from healthy donors and cancer patients. Germline V gives CDR1 SGDLS, CDR2 YYNGEE. This CDR3 has 16 amino acids. V shed 0 bases and J 5 bases; nucleotides not matched to a gene: 11. Assay: immunoSEQ multiplex PCR; the TCRdb copy retains only in-frame clones and omits some. The sample holds 120,000 or so clones, 89% seen once. The sequence was obtained from a man aged 50-60 years in good health. Sequencing was carried out using blood. The chain recombines TRBV9 with TRBJ2-7; TRBD1 matches at 7 bases. The CDR3 region has the DNA TGTGCCAGCAGCGTAGGAACGGGACAGAAATTGAACGAGCAGTACTTC. It encodes CASSVGTGQKLNEQYF.